Sequencing of this T cell receptor (beta chain) was carried out in a study of shared clonotypes between healthy human individuals. Profiled with immunoSEQ multiplex PCR; TCRdb holds only in-frame clones, not every one. Among millions of clones listed, 85% to 95% were seen once. The germline V gene encodes CDR1 LNHDA and CDR2 SQIVND (reference sequence). Deletions cut 8 bases from V and 1 base from J, with 17 bases between. The CDR3 runs 15 residues. This chain uses TRBV19 with TRBJ1-1, with a weak D call TRBD1 (6 bases). The receptor's source is a man between 18 and 35 years old in good health. Some clones in this sample may be carry-over from other donors' samples. The sample consisted of naive CD4+ T cells from PBMCs. Specified subset: CD45RA+ positively selected. The CDR3: CASQTDFRGNTEAFF. Here the CDR3 DNA reads TGTGCCAGTCAGACAGACTTCAGGGGGAACACTGAAGCTTTCTTT.